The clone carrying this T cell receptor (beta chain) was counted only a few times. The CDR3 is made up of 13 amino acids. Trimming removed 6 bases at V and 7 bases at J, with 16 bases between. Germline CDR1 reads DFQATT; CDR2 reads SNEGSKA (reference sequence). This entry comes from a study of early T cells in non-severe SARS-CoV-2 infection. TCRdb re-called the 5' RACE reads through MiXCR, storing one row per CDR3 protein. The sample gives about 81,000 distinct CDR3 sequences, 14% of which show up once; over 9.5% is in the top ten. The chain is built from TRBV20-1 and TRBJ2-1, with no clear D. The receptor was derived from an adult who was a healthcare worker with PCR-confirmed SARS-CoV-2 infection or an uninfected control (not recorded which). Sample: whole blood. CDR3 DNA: TGCAGTGCCCGAAGTGGGTCCAGTAATGAGCAGTTCTTC. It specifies CSARSGSSNEQFF.